The 15 T cell receptor beta chains below all came from one sample that was sequenced in a study of tissue T cells after allogeneic stem cell transplantation. Measured with immunoSEQ multiplex PCR; TCRdb has only the in-frame clones, and not every one. This sample yields about 1,800 clones, of which 55% to 70% are seen a single time; around 10% belongs to the top ten. Noted time point: mouse harvest day 7 after allogeneic transplant. Each mouse received 10^7 T-cell-depleted marrow cells plus 10^6 splenic CD5+ T cells by tail vein. The sequencing sample was made of liver tissue. The receptors were gathered from a female BALB/c mouse given C57BL/6 T cells with graft-versus-host disease after an allogeneic hematopoietic cell transplant.

Concerning this clone: Mouse germline and gene names are used. Coverage ceases 1 residue before the CDR3 finishes, and the germline J gene fills in the end. V and J are TRBV26 and TRBJ1-1; no clear D. Germline CDR1 reads KGHPV; CDR2 reads FQNQEV (reference sequence). V was shortened by 3 bases and J by 1 base, with 6 bases between the two germline ends. The CDR3 runs to 13 residues. CDR3 bases read: TGTGCCAGCAGTCTAGAACAAAACACAGAAGTCTTC. Its translation: CASSLEQNTEVF. The full CDR3 protein is CASSLEQNTEVFF. The full variable domain, rest sourced from reference TRBV26 and TRBJ1-1, is NSKVIQTPRYLVKGQGQKAKMRCIPEKGHPVVFWYQQNKNNEFKFLINFQNQEVLQQIDMTEKRFSAECPSNSPCSLEIQSSEAGDSALYLCASSLEQNTEVFFGKGTRLTVV.

Of note for this clone: Gene labels here are mouse ones. The read halts 1 residue ahead of the CDR3 end, with the missing end drawn from the germline J gene. The rearrangement links TRBV15 to TRBJ2-4; 8 nucleotides agree with TRBD2. Per germline, CDR1 SGHND and CDR2 FRSKSL. This CDR3 contains 14 residues. V shed 3 bases, J shed 1 base, and the junction held 0 bases outside the gene matches. CDR3 DNA (partial): TGTGCCAGCAGTTTTGGGGGGGGTCAAAACACCTTGTAC. Translating gives CASSFGGGQNTLY. The full CDR3 reads CASSFGGGQNTLYF.

As to this clone: Gene names follow the mouse nomenclature. The read is 1 residue too short to cover the CDR3 end, so that end is filled in from the germline J gene. The V call is TRBV3, the J call TRBJ2-7, with 11 nucleotides matching TRBD1. With V trimmed by 3 bases and J by 4 bases, 2 bases remained unmatched. Germline lookup yields CDR1 SNHLY and CDR2 FYNGKV (reference sequence). CDR3 size: 14 residues. CDR3 sequence: CASSFGTGGYEQYF. CDR3 DNA, as far as it was read: TGTGCCAGCAGCTTCGGGACAGGGGGTTATGAACAGTAC.

As to this clone: Each gene name is a mouse one. The CDR3 is cut off 1 residue early in the read; its end comes from the germline J gene. The rearrangement joins TRBV3 to TRBJ1-1; TRBD1 matches at 8 bases. Germline V gene data show CDR1 as SNHLY and CDR2 as FYNGKV (reference sequence). CDR3 size: 14 residues. Trimming took 5 bases from V and 1 from J; bases not matched to a gene: 3. The sequenced CDR3 bases are TGTGCCAGCAGCCTTGGACAGGGGAACACAGAAGTCTTC. It specifies CASSLGQGNTEVF. The complete CDR3 protein is CASSLGQGNTEVFF.

By sample fraction, this clone is large (0.1 to 1%). Mouse gene names and germline throughout. The CDR3 bases that were read are TGTGCCAGCAGCCAAGAGAATTCTGGAAATACGCTCTAT. This gives the protein CASSQENSGNTLY. The whole CDR3 reads CASSQENSGNTLYF. The chain recombines TRBV2 with TRBJ1-3; no definite D call. The read ends 1 residue shy of where the CDR3 ends; the end is completed using the germline J gene. Germline V gene sequence: CDR1 LGHNA, CDR2 YSYQKL. The CDR3 length is 14 residues. Trimming shortened V by 0 bases and J by 0 bases, and 3 bases separated the two germline ends.

This clone was found a few times. Gene and germline names: mouse. The CDR3 is cut off 1 residue early in the read; its end comes from the germline J gene. This rearrangement joins TRBV26 to TRBJ2-7; D is uncertain. CDR1 and CDR2 from the germline V gene are KGHPV and FQNQEV (reference sequence). CDR3 length: 12 residues. V lost 0 bases and J lost 7, with 7 bases in between. The CDR3 protein is CASSLSRGEQYF. CDR3 DNA, as far as it was read: TGTGCCAGCAGTCTGTCACGGGGAGAACAGTAC.

With respect to this clone: Mouse germline and gene names are used. The read stops 1 residue short of the end of the CDR3; the missing end is completed from the germline J gene. J is TRBJ2-7 and V is TRBV15, with TRBD2 identical over 9 bases. CDR3 size: 15 residues. The germline gives CDR1 SGHND, CDR2 FRSKSL. The V segment lost 5 bases and the J segment 0 bases; nucleotides outside the gene matches: 5. The sequenced part of the CDR3 DNA is TGTGCCAGCAGTCCCGGACTGGGGCGCTCCTATGAACAGTAC. Its protein product is CASSPGLGRSYEQY. The whole CDR3 sequence reads CASSPGLGRSYEQYF.

Remarks on this clone: Mouse germline and gene names are used. The read comes to an end 1 residue before the CDR3 does, leaving the germline J gene to fill in the end. The V and J genes are TRBV16 and TRBJ2-5; a weak D match, TRBD1 (7 bases). Germline V lookup: CDR1 SGHSA, CDR2 FRNQAP. This CDR3 region has 13 residues. The V end lost 5 bases, the J end lost 4 bases, and 10 bases lay between the germline ends. CDR3 protein: CASSARGEDTQYF. Partial CDR3 DNA: TGTGCAAGCAGCGCCAGGGGGGAAGACACCCAGTAC.

A word on this clone: Mouse germline and gene names are used. The read terminates 1 residue before the CDR3 end, so the remaining end is supplied by the germline J gene. The gene calls are TRBV12-2 and TRBJ2-7; TRBD2 aligns across 10 bases. V was clipped by 0 bases and J by 0 bases; unmatched bases: 1. Germline-derived CDR1 and CDR2 are SGHLS and HYDKME. There are 15 residues in the CDR3. CDR3 residues: CASSLGTGDSYEQYF. Partial CDR3 DNA: TGTGCCAGCTCTCTCGGGACTGGGGACTCCTATGAACAGTAC.

This clone was detected only once. Germline and genes here are mouse. The CDR3 end falls 1 residue outside the read, so it is completed with the germline J gene. The chain combines TRBV3 with TRBJ1-1; TRBD1 agrees at 7 bases. The V gene end was trimmed by 5 bases and the J gene end by 1 base; junction bases not matched to a gene: 4. CDR1 and CDR2 (germline): SNHLY, FYNGKV (reference sequence). This CDR3 contains 14 residues. The DNA read from the CDR3 is TGTGCCAGCAGCGCAGGGGGAAAAAACACAGAAGTCTTC. Its protein is CASSAGGKNTEVF. In full, the CDR3 reads CASSAGGKNTEVFF. The full variable domain, its missing parts supplied by reference TRBV3 and TRBJ1-1, is GPKVLQIPSHQIIDMGQMVTLNCDPVSNHLYFYWYKQILGQQMEFLVNFYNGKVMEKSKLFKDQFSVERPDGSYFTLKIQPTALEDSAVYFCASSAGGKNTEVFFGKGTRLTVV.

As concerns this clone: Any gene name here is a mouse gene name. The read gets to within 1 residue of the CDR3 end, and the germline J gene fills in the rest. The V gene is TRBV26, the J gene TRBJ1-3, with D perhaps matching TRBD1 (5 bases). V lost 6 bases and J lost 2, with 11 bases in between. The V gene's germline CDR1 is KGHPV and CDR2 FQNQEV (reference sequence). The CDR3 is 14 amino acids. The CDR3 DNA, read in part, is TGTGCCAGCAGCCCGGGGGGGGCTGGAAATACGCTCTAT. It specifies CASSPGGAGNTLY. The CDR3, in full, reads CASSPGGAGNTLYF.

Details on this clone: The listed genes are named as in mouse. The CDR3 is cut off 1 residue early in the read; its end comes from the germline J gene. The chain recombines TRBV29 with TRBJ2-5; no firm D call. Germline assignment: CDR1 MSHET and CDR2 SYDVDS. This CDR3 is built from 12 residues. Between the trimmed V and J ends, which lost 2 bases and 4 bases, there was a span of 4 bases. The CDR3 is CASSLGKDTQYF. The sequenced part of the CDR3 DNA is TGTGCTAGCAGTTTAGGCAAAGACACCCAGTAC.

By proportion, this clone is large. The germline and genes are mouse ones. The read falls 1 residue short of the CDR3 end, and the missing part is taken from the germline J gene. J is TRBJ2-7 and V is TRBV24; D possibly uses TRBD1 or TRBD2 (6 bases each). The V end lost 2 bases, the J end lost 3 bases, and 8 bases lay between the germline ends. Germline V gives CDR1 KGHTA, CDR2 FRNEEI. The CDR3 is made up of 13 amino acids. The CDR3 region is CASSLEGGYEQYF. CDR3 DNA (partial): TGTGCCAGCAGTCTGGAGGGGGGCTATGAACAGTAC.

Points on this clone: Gene names denote mouse genes. The CDR3 end lies 1 residue beyond the end of the read and is filled in from the germline J gene. The chain has TRBV26 and TRBJ1-2; TRBD1 is a possible D gene (6 bases). The V gene lost 4 bases and the J gene lost 1 base, with 10 bases spanning the gap. The CDR3 has 14 amino acids. The V gene's germline CDR1 is KGHPV and CDR2 FQNQEV (reference sequence). The DNA read from the CDR3 is TGTGCCAGCAGTCCCGGGACAAAAAACTCCGACTACACC. Amino acid sequence: CASSPGTKNSDYT. The full CDR3 reads CASSPGTKNSDYTF.

The sample holds a few counts of this clone. Germline and genes: mouse. The sequenced fragment ends 1 residue before the CDR3 boundary, so the rest is inferred from the germline J gene. The chain has TRBV26 and TRBJ2-5; 13 positions agree with TRBD2. CDR3 length: 17 amino acids. Germline V lookup: CDR1 KGHPV, CDR2 FQNQEV (reference sequence). Trimming cost V 1 base and J 0 bases; bases outside gene matches: 1. The sequenced part of the CDR3 DNA is TGTGCCAGCAGTCTGTGGGACTGGGGGGGTAACCAAGACACCCAGTAC. Amino acid sequence: CASSLWDWGGNQDTQY. The whole CDR3 reads CASSLWDWGGNQDTQYF. Drawing the rest from reference TRBV26 and TRBJ2-5, the complete variable domain is NSKVIQTPRYLVKGQGQKAKMRCIPEKGHPVVFWYQQNKNNEFKFLINFQNQEVLQQIDMTEKRFSAECPSNSPCSLEIQSSEAGDSALYLCASSLWDWGGNQDTQYFGPGTRLLVL.